This record concerns one T cell receptor beta chain sequence. These data are taken from a study of OX40 agonist ivuxolimab in advanced cancers. Across the study: Patients were dosed intravenously with ivuxolimab at 0.01 to 10 mg/kg every 2 weeks. From about 23 to 85 years was the age range, with a mean of about 54 years, and around 84% were male.

Individuals having autoimmune disease history or systemic immunosuppression were not enrolled. Here immunoSEQ multiplex PCR was the method, and the copy in TCRdb shows in-frame clones only, minus some. The table shows 80,000 to 100,000 clones, with 85% to 95% occurring only once. Sequencing used CD4+ or CD8+ T cells sorted from blood, obtained in a trial of the OX40 agonist ivuxolimab. This receptor was taken from an adult with an advanced solid tumor such as melanoma, head and neck, liver or kidney cancer.

The CDR3 loop is CASSRSGGAAGANVLTF. The DNA for the CDR3 is TGTGCCAGCAGTAGAAGCGGGGGGGCTGCTGGGGCCAACGTCCTGACTTTC. The chain recombines TRBV28 with TRBJ2-6, with 10 bases that match TRBD2. This CDR3 is 17 amino acids long. Germline V lookup: CDR1 MDHEN, CDR2 SYDVKM. J gave up 2 bases and V 5 bases, and 6 bases lay outside the gene matches.